The next 3 T cell receptor beta chains were all read from a single sample in a study of spatial heterogeneity in lung cancer. The time point denotes: blood at routine non-recurrence follow-up after resection. TCRdb fed the 5' RACE reads into MiXCR, producing one record per CDR3 protein. The sample contains 43,000 or so distinct CDR3 sequences, roughly 12% of which appear only once. This material consisted of PBMCs, taken at follow-up. The receptors stem from a male donor with early-stage non-small cell lung cancer.

In its sample, this clonotype was seen many times. The chain uses TRBV28 and TRBJ1-6, with 8 bases aligning to TRBD1. Germline V lookup: CDR1 MDHEN, CDR2 SYDVKM. The junction had 4 bases not matched to a gene; V was cut back by 6 bases and J by 6 bases. The CDR3 runs to 14 residues. CDR3 amino acids: CASRRTGSNSPLHF. The CDR3 nucleotides read TGTGCCAGCAGACGGACAGGGTCTAATTCACCCCTCCACTTT.

The chain couples TRBV9 to TRBJ2-3; possibly TRBD2 for D (5 bases). V was cut by 0 bases and J by 2 bases, with 10 bases left in between. Germline V CDR1 and CDR2: SGDLS, YYNGEE. The CDR3 length is 15 residues. This CDR3 reads CASSVVASYTDTQYF. In nucleotides, the CDR3 is TGTGCCAGCAGCGTAGTGGCTAGCTACACAGATACGCAGTATTTT.

This clonotype was counted at least ten times. V usage is TRBV28 and J usage is TRBJ1-2; weak D call: TRBD1 (5 bases). CDR1 MDHEN and CDR2 SYDVKM come from the germline V gene. This CDR3 has 13 residues. V was trimmed by 8 bases and J by 1 base, leaving 11 bases between them. CDR3: CASRDGVNYGYTF. The CDR3 bases are TGTGCCAGCCGGGACGGAGTTAACTATGGCTACACCTTC.